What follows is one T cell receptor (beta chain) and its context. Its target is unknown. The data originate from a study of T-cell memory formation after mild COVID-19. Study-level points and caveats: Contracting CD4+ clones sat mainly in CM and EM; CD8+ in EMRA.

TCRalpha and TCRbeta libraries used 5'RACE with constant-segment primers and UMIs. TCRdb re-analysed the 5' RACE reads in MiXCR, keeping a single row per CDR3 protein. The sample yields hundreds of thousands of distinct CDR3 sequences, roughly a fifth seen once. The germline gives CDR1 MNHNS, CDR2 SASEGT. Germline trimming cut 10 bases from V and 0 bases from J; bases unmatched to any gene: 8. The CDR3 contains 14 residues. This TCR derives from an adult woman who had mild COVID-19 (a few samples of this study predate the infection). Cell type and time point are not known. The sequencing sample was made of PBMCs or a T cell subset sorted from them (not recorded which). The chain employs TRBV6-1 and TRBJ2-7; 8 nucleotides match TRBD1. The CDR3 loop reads CATKRTGHSYEQYF. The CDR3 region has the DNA TGTGCCACCAAAAGGACAGGGCACTCCTACGAGCAGTACTTC.